This passage covers 23 T cell receptor beta chains from one sample sequenced in a study of blood T cell repertoires in COVID-19. Assay used: immunoSEQ multiplex PCR; TCRdb lists only in-frame clones, some missing. Of 47,000 or so clones listed, roughly 79% are singletons. Sequencing was performed on peripheral blood. These receptors originate from a woman older than 75 with COVID-19, enrolled during active disease.

The CDR3 loop is CASSHPRGTGGRSGNTIYF. The CDR3 coding sequence is TGCGCCAGCAGTCACCCCCGGGGGACAGGAGGAAGATCTGGAAACACCATATATTTT. The chain joins TRBV23-1 to TRBJ1-3; TRBD1 agrees at 8 bases. TRBV23-1 is an ORF, and what it does is uncertain. The trim removed 3 bases at V and 1 base at J, leaving 14 bases unmatched. The CDR3 sequence is 19 residues long.

The rearrangement links TRBV6-2 or TRBV6-3 to TRBJ1-2, with TRBD1 as a possible D gene (5 bases). V lost 6 bases and J 4 bases, leaving 12 bases between the germline ends. The germline V gene has CDR1 MNHEY and CDR2 SVGEGT. CDR3 size: 13 residues. In DNA form, the CDR3 reads TGTGCCAGCAGACCTGGACAAGTCTATGGCTACACCTTC. This sequence encodes CASRPGQVYGYTF.

The J gene is TRBJ2-1, the V gene TRBV5-1; 9 bases fit TRBD2. Germline-derived CDR1 and CDR2 are SGHRS and YFSETQ. V lost 5 bases and J lost 6; bases outside the gene matches: 9. The length of the CDR3 is 15 residues. CDR3 DNA: TGCGCCAGCAGTGGTAGCGGGAGTTCTGGCAATGAGCAGTTCTTC. Residues: CASSGSGSSGNEQFF.

The rearrangement joins TRBV20-1 to TRBJ1-2; 8 nucleotides agree with TRBD1. Per germline, CDR1 DFQATT and CDR2 SNEGSKA (reference sequence). The CDR3 length is 16 residues. Trimming cost V 3 bases and J 5 bases; bases outside gene matches: 14. CDR3 sequence (DNA): TGCAGTGCTAGTCCATCAGGGACAGGAGAATTGTATGGCTACACCTTC. Amino acids: CSASPSGTGELYGYTF.

This clone is medium-sized in the sample. The chain joins TRBV7-9 to TRBJ2-1; 11 positions match TRBD2. Unmatched junction bases numbered 8, after V lost 6 bases and J lost 7 bases. From germline, CDR1 is SEHNR and CDR2 FQNEAQ (reference sequence). The CDR3 loop spans 15 amino acids. CDR3 nucleotides: TGTGCCAGCAGTAATCCCACTAGCGGGAGTAATGAGCAGTTCTTC. Amino acids: CASSNPTSGSNEQFF.

This clone was observed a few times. This chain links TRBV2 with TRBJ2-3; weak D call: TRBD1 (5 bases). The V end was cut by 3 bases, the J end by 3 bases, with 13 bases between. Germline V gene sequence: CDR1 SNHLY, CDR2 FYNNEI. The CDR3 is 15 residues long. Here the CDR3 reads CASSDSQGGTDTQYF. The CDR3 DNA sequence: TGTGCCAGCAGTGATAGTCAGGGTGGGACAGATACGCAGTATTTT.

V gene TRBV30 combines with J gene TRBJ2-1, with TRBD2 identical over 7 bases. V gave up 2 bases and J gave up 3 bases; unmatched junction bases: 1. CDR1 and CDR2 (germline): GTSNPN, SVGIG (reference sequence). The CDR3 consists of 13 residues. The CDR3 is CAWSRTSYNEQFF. CDR3 in DNA: TGTGCCTGGAGTAGGACTAGCTACAATGAGCAGTTCTTC.

V and J are TRBV9 and TRBJ1-2; 9 nucleotides line up with TRBD1. CDR1 is SGDLS, CDR2 YYNGEE, per germline. The CDR3 is 14 amino acids. V was pared by 3 bases and J by 5 bases, with 5 bases of the junction left unmatched. CDR3 in DNA: TGTGCCAGCAGCGCACAGGGGGCAGGGTATGGCTACACCTTC. Its translation: CASSAQGAGYGYTF. Full variable domain (outside the CDR3, taken from reference TRBV9 and TRBJ1-2): DSGVTQTPKHLITATGQRVTLRCSPRSGDLSVYWYQQSLDQGLQFLIQYYNGEERAKGNILERFSAQQFPDLHSELNLSSLELGDSALYFCASSAQGAGYGYTFGSGTRLTVV.

This clone came up a few times. This chain links TRBV4-1 with TRBJ2-7, with D maybe TRBD1 (6 bases). The V gene lost 1 base and the J gene lost 0 bases, with 10 bases spanning the gap. Per germline, CDR1 MGHRA and CDR2 YSYEKL. The CDR3 is 15 residues long. The CDR3 spells CASSQVQGPSYEQYF. The CDR3 nucleotides are TGCGCCAGCAGCCAAGTTCAGGGGCCCTCCTACGAGCAGTACTTC.

This chain connects TRBV7-9 to TRBJ1-1; 7 bases are a match to TRBD1. The CDR3 has 12 residues. Germline V CDR1 and CDR2: SEHNR, FQNEAQ (reference sequence). V lost 5 bases, J lost 5 bases, and 2 bases stayed unmatched. CDR3 region: CASSQGDTEAFF. The CDR3 nucleotides read TGTGCCAGCAGCCAGGGGGATACTGAAGCTTTCTTT.

This chain uses TRBV23-1 with TRBJ1-5, with a tentative D call TRBD1 (5 bases). TRBV23-1 is an ORF for which the function is uncertain. The V and J ends lost 6 bases and 2 bases respectively, with 14 bases between them. The CDR3 length is 15 residues. DNA for the CDR3: TGCGCCAGCAGCCATAATGACAGTGGCAATCAGCCCCAGCATTTT. It encodes CASSHNDSGNQPQHF.

The rearrangement joins TRBV5-1 to TRBJ2-3, with D possibly being TRBD2 (5 bases). The V end was cut by 4 bases, the J end by 4 bases, with 13 bases between. The CDR3 contains 14 residues. The V gene's germline CDR1 is SGHRS and CDR2 YFSETQ. Here the CDR3 DNA reads TGCGCCAGCAGCACTGGAGGTTTAGCAGATACGCAGTATTTT. Protein: CASSTGGLADTQYF.

V usage is TRBV7-9 and J usage is TRBJ1-2; possibly TRBD1 for D (5 bases). The V gene's germline CDR1 is SEHNR and CDR2 FQNEAQ (reference sequence). With 1 base removed from V and 6 bases from J, the gap between germline ends came to 15 bases. This CDR3 contains 15 residues. This CDR3 reads CASSLVGRDSDGYTF. In DNA form, the CDR3 reads TGTGCCAGCAGCTTAGTGGGCAGGGACTCGGATGGCTACACCTTC. Together with reference TRBV7-9 and TRBJ1-2, the CDR3 gives the full variable domain: DTGVSQNPRHKITKRGQNVTFRCDPISEHNRLYWYRQTLGQGPEFLTYFQNEAQLEKSRLLSDRFSAERPKGSFSTLEIQRTEQGDSAMYLCASSLVGRDSDGYTFGSGTRLTVV.

The V gene is TRBV3-1 (or the pseudogene TRBV3-2), the J gene TRBJ2-1, with 10 positions matching TRBD2. Germline V gene data show CDR1 as LGHDT and CDR2 as YNNKEL (reference sequence). There are 15 residues in the CDR3. Trimming removed 6 bases from V and 7 bases from J; junction bases left unmatched: 9. The CDR3: CASRGLAGEANEQFF. DNA for the CDR3: TGTGCCAGCAGGGGCCTAGCGGGAGAGGCTAATGAGCAGTTCTTC.

This sequence joins TRBV7-9 and TRBJ1-2; a possible D gene is TRBD1 (5 bases). Per germline, CDR1 SEHNR and CDR2 FQNEAQ (reference sequence). There are 17 residues in the CDR3. V lost 1 base, J lost 5 bases, and 20 bases lay in between. In DNA, the CDR3 is TGTGCCAGCAGCTTAGTAACAGGCCAACGTTATCAGTATGGCTACACCTTC. Encoded protein: CASSLVTGQRYQYGYTF.

This sequence joins TRBV9 and TRBJ1-5, with 7 positions matching TRBD1. Germline V lookup: CDR1 SGDLS, CDR2 YYNGEE. Trimming removed 1 base from V and 6 bases from J; junction bases left unmatched: 1. This CDR3 is built from 13 residues. CDR3 in DNA: TGTGCCAGCAGCGTAAGGGGGCGTCAGCCCCAGCATTTT. It specifies CASSVRGRQPQHF.

V usage is TRBV5-1 and J usage is TRBJ2-3, with TRBD2 matching over 10 bases. Germline CDR1 is SGHRS and CDR2 is YFSETQ. This CDR3 contains 15 residues. Trimming removed 4 bases from V and 4 bases from J; junction bases left unmatched: 6. The CDR3 loop reads CASSRAGGPSDTQYF. CDR3 DNA sequence: TGCGCCAGCAGCCGAGCGGGAGGGCCATCAGATACGCAGTATTTT.

The V call is TRBV20-1, the J call TRBJ2-1, with D possibly being TRBD2 (5 bases). CDR1 is DFQATT and CDR2 is SNEGSKA in the germline V gene (reference sequence). V gave up 3 bases and J gave up 2 bases, with 14 bases separating them. CDR3 length equals 15 residues. The CDR3 spells CSASNSGSAYNEQFF. DNA for the CDR3: TGCAGTGCTAGTAATTCGGGGTCCGCCTACAATGAGCAGTTCTTC.

This clone was seen a handful of times. The chain is built from TRBV7-2 and TRBJ2-1; possible D gene TRBD2, 5 bases. CDR1 is SGHTA and CDR2 is FQGNSA in the germline V gene. Trimming took 4 bases from V and 8 from J, leaving 12 bases between them. This CDR3 spans 13 amino acids. CDR3 nucleotides: TGTGCCAGCAGCTGGACTGATGCGGATGAGCAGTTCTTC. This encodes CASSWTDADEQFF.

The rearrangement uses TRBV6-5 and TRBJ2-7; 8 bases match TRBD1. V lost 5 bases, J lost 3 bases, and 9 bases stayed unmatched. CDR1 and CDR2 (germline): MNHEY, SVGAGI. This CDR3 is 15 amino acids long. The chain's CDR3 is CASSTSGTGLYEQYF. DNA for the CDR3: TGTGCCAGCAGTACCTCCGGGACAGGCCTCTACGAGCAGTACTTC.

In its sample, this clone was seen once. The V call is TRBV18, the J call TRBJ2-5; D is possibly TRBD2 (5 bases). Trimming left V 4 bases short and J 4 bases short, with 16 bases between. Germline V lookup: CDR1 KGHSH, CDR2 LQKENI. The CDR3 covers 15 residues. The CDR3 DNA reads TGTGCCAGCTCACAAATCCACAGTGGAGGAGAGACCCAGTACTTC. Translating it yields CASSQIHSGGETQYF.

This clone was counted once. This chain joins TRBV9 and TRBJ1-4; TRBD1 matches 7 bases. The ends lost 3 bases at V and 4 bases at J; junction bases unmatched: 6. Germline V CDR1 and CDR2: SGDLS, YYNGEE. This CDR3 has 15 residues. CDR3 residues: CASSARGFFNEKLFF. The CDR3 region has the DNA TGTGCCAGCAGCGCCAGGGGGTTTTTTAATGAAAAACTGTTTTTT. The full variable domain, its missing parts supplied by reference TRBV9 and TRBJ1-4, is DSGVTQTPKHLITATGQRVTLRCSPRSGDLSVYWYQQSLDQGLQFLIQYYNGEERAKGNILERFSAQQFPDLHSELNLSSLELGDSALYFCASSARGFFNEKLFFGSGTQLSVL.

V is TRBV18 and J is TRBJ2-2; the match to TRBD1 covers 8 bases. The germline gives CDR1 KGHSH, CDR2 LQKENI. V dropped 5 bases and J dropped 10; count of bases not matched to a gene: 12. The CDR3 totals 15 residues. CDR3 DNA sequence: TGTGCCAGCTCATCCGTCATGACAGGGGTTGAGGAGCTGTTTTTT. It is translated as CASSSVMTGVEELFF.